Each of the 32 T cell receptor beta chains below was sequenced from the same sample in a study of T-cell memory formation after mild COVID-19. A single record per CDR3 protein comes from TCRdb applying MiXCR to the 5' RACE reads. Of around 420,000 distinct CDR3 sequences listed, about 24% are singletons. The sample consisted of PBMCs or a T cell subset sorted from them (not recorded which). All receptors derive from an adult woman who had mild COVID-19 (a few samples of this study predate the infection). Cell type and time point are not known.

This clonotype was seen more than once but under ten times. The chain recombines TRBV10-3 with TRBJ1-6; TRBD1 might be the D (5 bases). This CDR3 has 13 residues. Germline V gene data show CDR1 as ENHRY and CDR2 as SYGVKD. Trimming took off 7 bases at V and 12 bases at J, with 16 bases between the two ends. Written as DNA, the CDR3 is TGTGCCATCACCGAAGGGGCTGGGGGACCCCTCCACTTT. Amino acids: CAITEGAGGPLHF.

The chain is built from TRBV2 and TRBJ1-1, with 9 bases lining up with TRBD1. This CDR3 has 14 residues. The germline gives CDR1 SNHLY, CDR2 FYNNEI. V gave up 10 bases and J gave up 0 bases; unmatched junction bases: 6. CDR3: CATAGQGLNTEAFF. The CDR3 DNA sequence: TGTGCCACTGCGGGACAGGGATTGAACACTGAAGCTTTCTTT.

The chain has TRBV6-5 and TRBJ2-1; 7 nucleotides line up with TRBD1. The J segment lost 9 bases and the V segment lost 8 bases, leaving 4 bases of the junction unmatched. Germline V lookup: CDR1 MNHEY, CDR2 SVGAGI. The CDR3 totals 11 residues. The CDR3: CASGTVAEQFF. In nucleotides, the CDR3 is TGTGCCAGCGGGACAGTGGCTGAGCAGTTCTTC.

The genes are TRBV24-1 and TRBJ2-2; weak D call: TRBD2 (6 bases). Trimming took 5 bases from V and 5 from J, leaving 14 bases between them. This CDR3 region has 15 residues. CDR1 KGHDR and CDR2 SFDVKD come from the germline V gene. For the CDR3, the DNA is TGTGCCACCAGTGTACGGCTCGCGGGAACCGGGGAGCTGTTTTTT. It codes for CATSVRLAGTGELFF.

The J gene is TRBJ2-3, the V gene TRBV24-1; 7 nucleotides align to TRBD2. The V and J ends lost 2 bases and 2 bases, in that order; junction bases with no gene match: 6. CDR1 KGHDR and CDR2 SFDVKD come from the germline V gene. There are 16 residues in the CDR3. The CDR3 region is CATSDYQAGFTDTQYF. The CDR3 DNA follows: TGTGCCACCAGTGATTACCAAGCGGGGTTCACAGATACGCAGTATTTT.

V is TRBV10-3 and J is TRBJ1-1; D unclear. Germline V CDR1 and CDR2: ENHRY, SYGVKD. Trimming removed 3 bases from V and 4 bases from J, with 9 bases in between. The CDR3 sequence is 13 residues long. The CDR3 region is CAISEGGGTEAFF. Here the CDR3 DNA reads TGTGCCATCAGTGAAGGAGGCGGCACTGAAGCTTTCTTT.

This clonotype appeared a few times. The genes are TRBV9 and TRBJ2-1; 8 bases fit TRBD2. Trimming took 0 bases from V and 8 from J; bases not matched to a gene: 7. From germline, CDR1 is SGDLS and CDR2 YYNGEE. The CDR3 totals 15 residues. The CDR3 reads CASSVAGGFYHEQFF. The CDR3 region has the DNA TGTGCCAGCAGCGTAGCGGGGGGGTTTTACCATGAGCAGTTCTTC.

The CDR3 DNA reads TGTGCCACCAGCAGAGAGGGTGGAGGGGGCGTCAGGCAGTTCTTC. Translation: CATSREGGGGVRQFF. The chain joins TRBV15 to TRBJ2-1, with a weak D call TRBD1 (7 bases). The CDR3 contains 15 residues. Germline V gives CDR1 LNHNV, CDR2 YYDKDF (reference sequence). Trimming shortened V by 0 bases and J by 12 bases, and 18 bases separated the two germline ends.

This clonotype came up a few times. The V gene is TRBV3-1, the J gene TRBJ1-6; 7 bases are shared with TRBD1. The V gene end was trimmed by 4 bases and the J gene end by 19 bases; junction bases not matched to a gene: 13. The V gene's germline CDR1 is LGHDT and CDR2 YNNKEL (reference sequence). The CDR3 spans 13 residues. Here the CDR3 reads CASSPGWTGGPHF. The CDR3 nucleotides are TGTGCCAGCAGCCCCGGCTGGACAGGCGGCCCTCACTTT.

Turning to this clonotype: A much larger clone lies one base from this, so it may be a read error. V gene TRBV5-6 combines with J gene TRBJ2-1; 7 positions agree with TRBD2. This CDR3 is 15 amino acids long. The V gene's germline CDR1 is SGHDT and CDR2 YYEEEE. CDR3 in DNA: TGTGCCAGCAGCCTCTCAGGCAGGGACTACGATGAGCAGTTCTTC. Protein sequence: CASSLSGRDYDEQFF. Based on the CDR3 plus reference TRBV5-6 and TRBJ2-1, the full variable domain is DAGVTQSPTHLIKTRGQQVTLRCSPKSGHDTVSWYQQALGQGPQFIFQYYEEEERQRGNFPDRFSGHQFPNYSSELNVNALLLGDSALYLCASSLSGRDYDEQFFGPGTRLTVL.

This clonotype was detected a few times. The rearrangement uses TRBV7-8 and TRBJ1-2; 8 bases agree with TRBD1. CDR3 length: 15 residues. The V segment lost 4 bases and the J segment 8 bases; nucleotides outside the gene matches: 12. The germline CDR1 and CDR2 sequences are SGHVS and FQNEAQ. The CDR3 loop is CASSSTLTGVKGYTF. The CDR3 DNA is TGTGCCAGCAGCTCCACCCTGACAGGGGTTAAGGGCTACACCTTC.

This clonotype appeared a few times. The rearrangement joins TRBV6-1 to TRBJ2-7; D is perhaps TRBD1 (6 bases). The germline V gene encodes CDR1 MNHNS and CDR2 SASEGT. V lost 8 bases, J lost 2 bases, and 10 bases lay in between. The CDR3 consists of 12 residues. The CDR3 DNA follows: TGTGCCAGCCGGGACACCACCTACGAGCAGTACTTC. Protein sequence: CASRDTTYEQYF.

The chain links TRBV3-1 to TRBJ2-6; D uncertain. V was clipped by 0 bases and J by 2 bases, with 20 bases between them. The V gene's germline CDR1 is LGHDT and CDR2 YNNKEL (reference sequence). The CDR3 is 20 amino acids. In DNA, the CDR3 is TGTGCCAGCAGCCAAGAAGGTCCAGCCCATTTTTCTACTGGGGCCAACGTCCTGACTTTC. Translating it yields CASSQEGPAHFSTGANVLTF.

The chain joins TRBV10-3 to TRBJ2-7; D is undetermined. Trimming stripped 7 bases from V and 2 bases from J, with 12 bases between. This CDR3 region has 13 residues. The germline CDR1 and CDR2 sequences are ENHRY and SYGVKD. This chain's CDR3 is CAINTGPAYEQYF. In DNA, the CDR3 is TGTGCCATCAACACCGGGCCCGCCTACGAGCAGTACTTC.

The chain couples TRBV6-5 to TRBJ1-1; D not resolved. Trimming stripped 2 bases from V and 4 bases from J, with 5 bases between. Germline V lookup: CDR1 MNHEY, CDR2 SVGAGI. This CDR3 is built from 12 residues. DNA of the CDR3: TGTGCCAGCAGTTACGTCGGCACTGAAGCTTTCTTT. Protein sequence: CASSYVGTEAFF.

The chain is built from TRBV15 and TRBJ2-1, with D hard to call. Germline V gene sequence: CDR1 LNHNV, CDR2 YYDKDF (reference sequence). V lost 3 bases and J lost 0, with 15 bases in between. The CDR3 spans 17 residues. DNA for the CDR3: TGTGCCACCAGCAGGAGACCTCCACAGAGCTCCTACAATGAGCAGTTCTTC. Amino acid sequence: CATSRRPPQSSYNEQFF.

The rearrangement uses TRBV5-6 and TRBJ2-2, with D unresolved. Germline CDR1 and CDR2: SGHDT and YYEEEE. V was shortened by 3 bases and J by 5 bases, with 8 bases between the two germline ends. This CDR3 comprises 13 residues. The CDR3 spells CASSSLRTGELFF. The CDR3 region has the DNA TGTGCCAGCAGCTCCTTAAGGACCGGGGAGCTGTTTTTT.

This clonotype was seen a handful of times. The rearrangement uses TRBV7-6 and TRBJ2-5; the D gene could be TRBD1 or TRBD2 (6 bases each). This CDR3 has 14 residues. With 4 bases removed from V and 5 bases from J, the gap between germline ends came to 14 bases. Germline lookup yields CDR1 SGHVS and CDR2 FNYEAQ. The CDR3 DNA sequence: TGTGCCAGCAGCTCCACAGGGAGGCTTGAGACCCAGTACTTC. This translates into CASSSTGRLETQYF.

This clonotype was seen only a few times. This chain links TRBV7-8 with TRBJ1-5; D is unresolved. CDR1 and CDR2 from the germline V gene are SGHVS and FQNEAQ. V was cut by 5 bases and J by 0 bases, with 11 bases left in between. The CDR3 extends over 15 amino acids. DNA of the CDR3: TGTGCCAGCAGCCGTACCCGGTATAGCAATCAGCCCCAGCATTTT. Its protein product is CASSRTRYSNQPQHF.

The V call is TRBV20-1, the J call TRBJ2-2, with TRBD1 matching over 9 bases. Germline CDR1 reads DFQATT; CDR2 reads SNEGSKA (reference sequence). J gave up 3 bases and V 4 bases, and 6 bases lay outside the gene matches. This CDR3 is built from 15 residues. The CDR3 DNA reads as TGCAGTGCTAAAGACAGGGGGATACACACCGGGGAGCTGTTTTTT. Translation gives CSAKDRGIHTGELFF.

The rearrangement joins TRBV27 to TRBJ2-5; D unresolved. V lost 0 bases, J lost 5 bases, and 7 bases lay in between. This CDR3 is built from 13 residues. CDR1 and CDR2 from the germline V gene are MNHEY and SMNVEV (reference sequence). CDR3 amino acids: CASSLSYRETQYF. CDR3 nucleotides: TGTGCCAGCAGTTTATCGTATCGGGAGACCCAGTACTTC.

The rearrangement joins TRBV5-1 to TRBJ1-1, with a possible D match to TRBD1 (6 bases). Per the germline V gene, CDR1 is SGHRS and CDR2 is YFSETQ. This CDR3 region has 15 residues. V lost 4 bases and J 5 bases, leaving 18 bases between the germline ends. The CDR3 loop is CASSPGDGGITEAFF. The CDR3 nucleotides are TGCGCCAGCAGCCCCGGGGATGGGGGCATTACTGAAGCTTTCTTT.

The sample holds a few counts of this clonotype. The chain carries TRBV27 and TRBJ2-7; D remains unclear. Germline CDR1 is MNHEY and CDR2 is SMNVEV (reference sequence). Between the trimmed V and J ends, which lost 3 bases and 6 bases, there was a span of 24 bases. This CDR3 is built from 17 residues. CDR3 residues: CASSFPPPPARGPEQYF. The CDR3 DNA sequence: TGTGCCAGCAGTTTCCCACCCCCACCCGCTAGAGGTCCCGAGCAGTACTTC.

The gene calls are TRBV12-3 or TRBV12-4 and TRBJ2-5; D gene uncertain. V gave up 6 bases and J gave up 1 base, with 18 bases separating them. There are 16 residues in the CDR3. The CDR3 DNA reads as TGTGCCAGCAGCCTAGGACGTAACAGTGGCCAAGAGACCCAGTACTTC. This translates into CASSLGRNSGQETQYF.

The gene calls are TRBV5-4 and TRBJ2-1; either TRBD1 or TRBD2 may supply D (5 bases each). V gave up 3 bases and J gave up 12 bases, with 25 bases separating them. Germline values: CDR1 SGHNT, CDR2 YYREEE (reference sequence). CDR3 size: 16 residues. Here the CDR3 reads CASSSEGPTSSFGQFF. Here the CDR3 DNA reads TGTGCCAGCAGCTCTGAGGGACCGACCAGTAGTTTCGGGCAGTTCTTC.

The gene calls are TRBV7-2 and TRBJ2-1, with D hard to call. V lost 6 bases and J lost 4, with 19 bases in between. CDR3 length equals 16 residues. Germline loops: CDR1 SGHTA, CDR2 FQGNSA. The CDR3 DNA reads TGTGCCAGCAGGGTTACGACGGGCGCGCAATACAATGAGCAGTTCTTC. Protein product: CASRVTTGAQYNEQFF.

This clonotype was picked up a small number of times. V gene TRBV5-1 combines with J gene TRBJ2-5; tentatively, D is TRBD2 (5 bases). V was shortened by 4 bases and J by 1 base, with 11 bases between the two germline ends. CDR3 length: 14 amino acids. The germline gives CDR1 SGHRS, CDR2 YFSETQ. This chain's CDR3 is CASSQAGVQETQYF. The DNA for the CDR3 is TGCGCCAGCAGCCAGGCCGGGGTCCAAGAGACCCAGTACTTC.

This clonotype has only a few counts. The chain uses TRBV25-1 and TRBJ1-1; 7 bases align to TRBD1. After removal of 1 base from V and 7 bases from J, the junction contained 3 bases not matched to a gene. CDR1 is MGHDK and CDR2 is SYGVNS in the germline V gene. The CDR3 consists of 13 residues. CDR3 region: CASSEFRGYEAFF. The CDR3 coding sequence is TGTGCCAGCAGTGAATTCAGGGGGTATGAAGCTTTCTTT.

The chain combines TRBV25-1 with TRBJ1-1; D may be TRBD1 (5 bases). The CDR3 contains 15 residues. CDR1 and CDR2 from the germline V gene are MGHDK and SYGVNS. Trimming stripped 2 bases from V and 2 bases from J, with 12 bases between. As DNA, the CDR3 is TGTGCCAGCAGTGAAAAAGGCAGGGCTAACACTGAAGCTTTCTTT. This gives the protein CASSEKGRANTEAFF. Full variable domain (remainder filled in from reference TRBV25-1 and TRBJ1-1): EADIYQTPRYLVIGTGKKITLECSQTMGHDKMYWYQQDPGMELHLIHYSYGVNSTEKGDLSSESTVSRIRTEHFPLTLESARPSHTSQYLCASSEKGRANTEAFFGQGTRLTVV.

Worth noting for this clonotype: It may be a read error: a sequence one base away is much more abundant. The CDR3, as DNA: TGTGCCAGCAGTTTAGGCGGGAGCCCCTACAATGAGCAGTTCTTC. Translating it yields CASSLGGSPYNEQFF. The V call is TRBV12-3 or TRBV12-4, the J call TRBJ2-1; 7 bases align to TRBD2. The CDR3 sequence is 15 residues long. V was pared by 1 base and J by 2 bases, with 2 bases of the junction left unmatched.

The chain is built from TRBV29-1 and TRBJ1-1; 10 bases map to TRBD1. Looked up from germline, CDR1 is SQVTM and CDR2 is ANQGSEA. The CDR3 is 15 residues long. V gave up 8 bases and J gave up 0 bases; unmatched junction bases: 9. The CDR3 sequence: CSTGQGGGMNTEAFF. In nucleotides, the CDR3 is TGCAGCACTGGACAGGGGGGAGGGATGAACACTGAAGCTTTCTTT. The whole variable domain, filled in from reference TRBV29-1 and TRBJ1-1, reads SAVISQKPSRDICQRGTSLTIQCQVDSQVTMMFWYRQQPGQSLTLIATANQGSEATYESGFVIDKFPISRPNLTFSTLTVSNMSPEDSSIYLCSTGQGGGMNTEAFFGQGTRLTVV.

J is TRBJ2-1 and V is TRBV7-9, with TRBD2 matching over 7 bases. The CDR3 length is 14 residues. Looked up from germline, CDR1 is SEHNR and CDR2 is FQNEAQ (reference sequence). J gave up 12 bases and V 4 bases, and 12 bases lay outside the gene matches. The CDR3 is CASSSPLAGVGQFF. The CDR3 DNA is TGTGCCAGCAGCTCGCCCCTGGCGGGAGTGGGGCAGTTCTTC. The variable domain in full, with the rest retrieved from reference TRBV7-9 and TRBJ2-1, is DTGVSQNPRHKITKRGQNVTFRCDPISEHNRLYWYRQTLGQGPEFLTYFQNEAQLEKSRLLSDRFSAERPKGSFSTLEIQRTEQGDSAMYLCASSSPLAGVGQFFGPGTRLTVL.